The entry below gives a single T cell receptor (beta chain) sequence along with its context. What this receptor recognizes is not known. No much larger clone exists at a distance of one base, and base qualities are not known. Trimming takes 1 base from V and 0 bases from J, and the germline ends sit 4 bases apart. The CDR3 runs 13 residues from the cysteine to the phenylalanine. The sequence is cut down to CDR3 DNA, 39 bases in frame from base 1. CDR1 and CDR2, looked up from the germline V gene, are SGHRS and YFSETQ. Healthy HIV-negative adults with no recently reported acute infections or vaccinations were included as donors. Every donor was a Caucasian adult residing in Nashville, Tennessee, USA. Magnetic negative selection was used to enrich CD4+ T cells, after which naive cells were positively selected on CD45RA and the negative fraction became the memory subset. After blood collection by leukapheresis, PBMCs were isolated using Ficoll-Histopaque density gradient centrifugation and then cryopreserved in the vapor phase of liquid nitrogen. Analytical flow cytometry was used to check the purity and quantity of each magnetically sorted T cell population. From each sorted fraction, genomic DNA was isolated and quantified by UV absorbance on a Nanodrop 2000c.

TCR CDR3 regions were amplified from genomic DNA by multiplex PCR using the deep immunoSEQ assay. For each cell subset, the extracted genomic DNA was distributed evenly across all wells of several immunoSEQ 96-well plates, and each plate served as one replicate. Each replicate PCR for sorted subsets received roughly 0.2 ug genomic DNA, equal to tens of thousands of T cell genomes. The purified libraries were quantified using a Qubit 3.0 fluorometer, sized with a Bioanalyzer 2100, and then quantified again using the KAPA Library Quantification kit. Each immunoSEQ 96-well plate was sequenced on its own single-read 150-cycle Illumina NextSeq 550 flow cell. In the source study's methods: Because only junctional sequences without quality scores were contained in the immunoSEQ output, filtering matching that applied to full-length reads could not be performed. Sequences were annotated with PyIR, a Python wrapper for IgBLAST v1.9, and V/J genes and CDR3 were assigned using IMGT germline references. Reads were filtered out if the reads had weak V/J assignments (E-value above 1e-6), no CDR3, stop codons, out-of-frame junctions, or ambiguous translated residues. V3J clonotypes were defined by identical inferred V gene, J gene, and CDR3 amino acid sequence. Percentage overlap between repertoires was computed as shared unique clonotypes divided by the size of the smaller repertoire. Repertoire richness was assessed with RTK rarefaction, the Chao1 estimator, and Recon v2.1 estimates of unobserved clonotypes. Generation probabilities for all TCRbeta clonotypes obtained by the gDNA method from a handful of donors were computed using OLGA. In its TCRdb copy, this immuneACCESS table keeps in-frame sequences only and misses some clones. Where compared with another copy, unresolved V genes explain less than half of these, and the others have no known cause. That table supplies the V and J calls and clone size; D and trimming were determined from the DNA. The sample records 2.3 million or so clones, more than 85% of which are singletons. Jointly, the top ten make up 0.39% of the sample.

This entry comes from a study of shared clonotypes between healthy human individuals (dated by TCRdb to the early 2020s). Turning to the overall study: The cohort comprised a couple of women and a few men aged 18 to 49 years. To increase sequencing depth and limit assay-specific biases, TCR repertoire library preparation and sequencing were carried out by different laboratories using diverse techniques. Between about 0.94 and 8.9 billion PBMCs per donor were obtained by leukapheresis. Per donor, three plates each were used for CD4 naive and CD4 memory, two for CD8 naive, and one for CD8 memory. To estimate repertoire size and how much clonotype sharing occurs between individuals, the study deeply sequenced the blood TCR repertoires of five healthy adults.

The investigation overall reported the following: Approximately 5% of naive CD4, approximately 3.7% of naive CD8, about 2.5% of memory CD4, and about 0.4% of memory CD8 clonotypes were shared across a handful of donors. Because the study included only a small number of donors, the genetic and exposure-history diversity represented was limited. Incomplete sequencing was indicated by rarefaction of sorted-subset datasets, despite the large sequencing depth. Compared with non-shared clonotypes, the clonotypes found in all four sorted-subset donors had higher generation probabilities. Sampling was limited to blood, and TCR repertoires in tissue likely differ from TCR repertoires in blood. Estimated clonotype richness was generally larger for naive than for memory subsets. Pairwise subsampling indicated that sequencing depth was expected to affect the degree of clonotype sharing among donors.

The material sequenced was naive CD4+ T cells from PBMCs. The label giving this sample's cell subset or site can be read as: CD45RA+ positively selected. Here the chain combines TRBV5-1 and TRBJ1-2, with the identity of the D gene unclear. This receptor was obtained from a man between 18 and 29 years old in good health. Some clones in this sample may be carry-over from other donors' samples. At the DNA level, the sequence is TGCGCCAGCAGCTTGAGCCCTAACTATGGCTACACCTTC. Protein translation: CASSLSPNYGYTF.